The sequence of this T cell receptor (beta chain) was determined in a study of response to subunit inactivated influenza vaccine. This clonotype was seen at least ten times. TCRdb reprocessed the RT-PCR reads via MiXCR and lists one record per CDR3 protein. This table has approximately 170,000 distinct CDR3 sequences, roughly 12% appearing once. The CDR3 extends over 15 amino acids. V shed 5 bases, J shed 2 bases, and the junction held 7 bases outside the gene matches. Germline V CDR1 and CDR2: MNHEY, SMNVEV (reference sequence). The same specimen was also included in a second study, on T cells expressing NK-cell markers. That paper adds: With UMIs, 5'RACE template switching was used to make TCR beta cDNA. Sorted CD3+CD56+NKG2C+, CD3+CD56+NKG2C- and CD3+CD56-NKG2C+ T cells supplied TCR beta repertoires.

V and J are TRBV27 and TRBJ2-3; 7 positions agree with TRBD1. The sequencing used CD8+ T cells sorted from PBMCs, collected 12 days after vaccination. The sequence was obtained from a man aged 50 to 60 who received an inactivated influenza vaccine. CDR3 bases: TGTGCCAGCAGTCCTCGGGACAGAGCCACAGATACGCAGTATTTT. The encoded protein is CASSPRDRATDTQYF.